The rows below give T cell receptor beta chains drawn from one sample of a study of vaccination and CD4 T cells after COVID-19. These receptors lack a known antigen. TCRdb re-derived calls from the PCR reads in MiXCR, one entry per CDR3 protein. The sample has more than 10,000 distinct CDR3 sequences; more than 45% are singletons. Sequenced: CD4+ T cells from blood, cultured in vitro. All receptors derive from a human donor who had recovered from COVID-19. The CDR3 runs from the conserved cysteine through the conserved F or W. A D gene is named only where the DNA matches it firmly. Size values are once, few and many counts, or a class for expanded clones, and some rows have none.

V	J	size	D	CDR3	DNA
TRBV20-1	TRBJ1-5	few	NA	CSARVTGRQPQHF	TGCAGTGCTAGGGTAACGGGGCGGCAGCCCCAGCATTTT
TRBV20-1	TRBJ2-7	NA	TRBD2	CSAISGSKNEQYF	TGCAGTGCTATTAGCGGGAGTAAGAACGAGCAGTACTTC
TRBV20-1	TRBJ2-2	few	TRBD1	CSARSGTEANTGELFF	TGCAGTGCTCGATCCGGGACAGAGGCGAACACCGGGGAGCTGTTTTTT
TRBV20-1	TRBJ2-7	NA	NA	CSAQTLTGTYEQYF	TGCAGTGCCCAGACCCTGACGGGAACCTACGAGCAGTACTTC
TRBV28	TRBJ2-2	NA	NA	CASNHLGNTGELFF	TGTGCCAGCAACCACCTTGGAAACACCGGGGAGCTGTTTTTT
TRBV11-2	TRBJ2-7	NA	NA	CASSQIRDRGLAATYEQYF	TGTGCCAGCAGCCAGATCCGGGACAGGGGACTAGCGGCTACCTACGAGCAGTACTTC
TRBV7-3	TRBJ2-2	NA	NA	CASSLFELVNTGELFF	TGTGCCAGCAGCTTATTTGAACTAGTGAACACCGGGGAGCTGTTTTTT
TRBV4-1	TRBJ1-5	NA	NA	CASSQAGLAGNQPQHF	TGCGCCAGCAGCCAAGCCGGCCTCGCGGGCAATCAGCCCCAGCATTTT
TRBV19	TRBJ2-3	NA	NA	CASSIASTDTQYF	TGTGCCAGTAGTATCGCGAGCACAGATACGCAGTATTTT
TRBV19	TRBJ2-7	NA	NA	CASSQTSLLNEQYF	TGTGCCAGTAGTCAGACTAGTCTTTTAAACGAGCAGTACTTC
TRBV6-1	TRBJ2-2	NA	NA	CASSVAVNTGELFF	TGTGCCAGCAGTGTAGCGGTGAACACCGGGGAGCTGTTTTTT
TRBV7-2	TRBJ1-1	NA	NA	CATRRLLSNTEAFF	TGTGCCACCAGACGACTCCTTTCGAACACTGAAGCTTTCTTT
TRBV20-1	TRBJ2-5	NA	NA	CSARGTYQETQYF	TGCAGTGCTAGGGGGACTTACCAAGAGACCCAGTACTTC
TRBV7-2	TRBJ1-5	NA	TRBD1	CASSLYRGLSNQPQHF	TGTGCCAGCAGCTTATACAGGGGACTTAGCAATCAGCCCCAGCATTTT
TRBV24-1	TRBJ2-3	few	NA	CATSGLGATDTQYF	TGTGCCACCAGTGGTTTGGGGGCAACAGATACGCAGTATTTT
TRBV6-1	TRBJ2-3	NA	NA	CASSESLGGGDTQYF	TGTGCCAGCAGTGAATCGCTTGGGGGCGGAGATACGCAGTATTTT
TRBV20-1	TRBJ1-5	once	NA	CSALKDSLSNQPQHF	TGCAGTGCTCTCAAGGACAGTTTAAGCAATCAGCCCCAGCATTTT
TRBV7-6	TRBJ2-2	NA	NA	CASSVLPRANTGELFF	TGTGCCAGCAGCGTTCTCCCCCGCGCGAACACCGGGGAGCTGTTTTTT
TRBV6-2/TRBV6-3	TRBJ1-5	NA	TRBD1	CASIPGQGANQPQHF	TGTGCCAGCATCCCGGGACAGGGGGCGAATCAGCCCCAGCATTTT
TRBV7-2	TRBJ2-7	few	TRBD1	CASSYAGTGAYEQYF	TGTGCCAGCAGCTACGCCGGGACAGGAGCCTACGAGCAGTACTTC
TRBV20-1	TRBJ1-5	few	NA	CSAQASGQYQPQHF	TGCAGTGCCCAAGCCTCGGGTCAATATCAGCCCCAGCATTTT
TRBV6-1	TRBJ2-5	NA	TRBD1	CASRRTGQETQYF	TGTGCCAGCAGAAGGACAGGGCAAGAGACCCAGTACTTC
TRBV12-3/TRBV12-4	TRBJ1-5	NA	NA	CASSIGDQPQHF	TGTGCCAGCAGTATAGGGGATCAGCCCCAGCATTTT
TRBV20-1	TRBJ1-5	few	TRBD1	CSAKNRDRGDQPQHF	TGCAGTGCTAAGAACCGGGACAGGGGTGATCAGCCCCAGCATTTT
TRBV18	TRBJ1-5	NA	NA	CASSPDTNQPQHF	TGTGCCAGCTCACCGGACACCAATCAGCCCCAGCATTTT
TRBV30	TRBJ1-6	NA	TRBD1	CAWSVDPGGRSPLHF	TGTGCCTGGAGTGTTGACCCAGGGGGCCGATCACCCCTCCACTTT
TRBV10-3	TRBJ2-7	NA	NA	CAISESMVGRGRLYEQYF	TGTGCCATCAGTGAGTCAATGGTAGGGCGGGGACGCCTATACGAGCAGTACTTC
TRBV7-9	TRBJ1-2	NA	NA	CASSLVLSNYGYTF	TGTGCCAGCAGCTTGGTTCTCAGCAACTATGGCTACACCTTC
TRBV28	TRBJ2-1	NA	NA	CASSPYSGSYNEQFF	TGTGCCAGCAGTCCCTATAGCGGCTCCTACAATGAGCAGTTCTTC
TRBV6-1	TRBJ2-7	few	NA	CASRDDSARWGEQYF	TGTGCCAGCAGGGACGACTCTGCTCGATGGGGAGAGCAGTACTTC
TRBV7-3	TRBJ2-2	NA	NA	CASSSGPSTGELFF	TGTGCCAGCAGTTCCGGGCCATCCACCGGGGAGCTGTTTTTT
TRBV28	TRBJ2-5	few	NA	CASSSGLRTQYF	TGTGCCAGCAGTTCGGGTCTTAGGACCCAGTACTTC
TRBV10-3	TRBJ2-3	NA	NA	CAISRADTQYF	TGTGCCATCAGTAGGGCAGATACGCAGTATTTT
TRBV5-6	TRBJ2-5	NA	TRBD2	CASSPQTSGIGGETQYF	TGTGCCAGCAGCCCACAGACTAGCGGGATCGGTGGAGAGACCCAGTACTTC
TRBV30	TRBJ1-6	NA	TRBD1	CAWSVLGGQGASPLHF	TGTGCCTGGAGTGTACTAGGGGGACAGGGGGCTTCACCCCTCCACTTT
TRBV6-2/TRBV6-3	TRBJ2-3	NA	TRBD1	CASSYRQGTDTQYF	TGTGCCAGCAGTTACCGACAGGGAACAGATACGCAGTATTTT
TRBV10-3	TRBJ1-5	NA	NA	CAISESSTADSNQPQHF	TGTGCCATCAGTGAGTCGAGCACGGCCGATAGCAATCAGCCCCAGCATTTT
TRBV7-2	TRBJ1-2	NA	NA	CATSLQRTFGGYTF	TGTGCCACCTCCCTCCAACGGACTTTTGGTGGCTACACCTTC
TRBV19	TRBJ1-2	NA	NA	CASSITGQDYGYTF	TGTGCCAGTAGTATCACGGGACAAGACTATGGCTACACCTTC
TRBV7-9	TRBJ1-1	NA	NA	CASSSFFGVEAFF	TGTGCCAGCAGCTCGTTCTTCGGGGTAGAGGCTTTCTTT
TRBV27	TRBJ2-7	NA	TRBD1	CASRLQGAPYEQYF	TGTGCCAGCAGACTACAGGGGGCGCCGTACGAGCAGTACTTC
TRBV6-1	TRBJ2-5	NA	TRBD2	CASSKAGGAETQYF	TGTGCCAGCAGTAAAGCGGGAGGGGCAGAGACCCAGTACTTC
TRBV7-8	TRBJ1-5	NA	NA	CASSPNRVGQPQHF	TGTGCCAGCAGCCCGAACAGGGTTGGTCAGCCCCAGCATTTT
TRBV20-1	TRBJ2-3	few	NA	CSPPGLFTDTQYF	TGCAGTCCCCCGGGTCTATTCACAGATACGCAGTATTTT
TRBV20-1	TRBJ2-7	NA	NA	CSARDVSKPYEQYF	TGCAGTGCTAGAGATGTATCAAAGCCCTACGAGCAGTACTTC
TRBV5-1	TRBJ1-1	NA	TRBD1	CASSSPEQGKDTEAFF	TGCGCCAGCAGCTCTCCGGAACAGGGGAAGGACACTGAAGCTTTCTTT
TRBV20-1	TRBJ2-1	NA	TRBD2	CSASLGLAGAPWQFF	TGCAGTGCTAGTCTGGGACTAGCGGGAGCGCCTTGGCAGTTCTTC
TRBV20-1	TRBJ1-5	NA	NA	CSASDRSNQPQHF	TGCAGTGCTTCGGACAGAAGCAATCAGCCCCAGCATTTT
TRBV4-2	TRBJ1-1	NA	NA	CASSQVQYPNTEAFF	TGTGCCAGCAGCCAAGTGCAGTATCCGAACACTGAAGCTTTCTTT
TRBV27	TRBJ2-3	NA	TRBD2	CASRSGGSGDTQYF	TGTGCCAGCAGATCCGGGGGGTCTGGAGATACGCAGTATTTT
TRBV7-3	TRBJ2-5	few	NA	CASSLSAAQETQYF	TGTGCCAGCAGCTTATCGGCAGCCCAAGAGACCCAGTACTTC